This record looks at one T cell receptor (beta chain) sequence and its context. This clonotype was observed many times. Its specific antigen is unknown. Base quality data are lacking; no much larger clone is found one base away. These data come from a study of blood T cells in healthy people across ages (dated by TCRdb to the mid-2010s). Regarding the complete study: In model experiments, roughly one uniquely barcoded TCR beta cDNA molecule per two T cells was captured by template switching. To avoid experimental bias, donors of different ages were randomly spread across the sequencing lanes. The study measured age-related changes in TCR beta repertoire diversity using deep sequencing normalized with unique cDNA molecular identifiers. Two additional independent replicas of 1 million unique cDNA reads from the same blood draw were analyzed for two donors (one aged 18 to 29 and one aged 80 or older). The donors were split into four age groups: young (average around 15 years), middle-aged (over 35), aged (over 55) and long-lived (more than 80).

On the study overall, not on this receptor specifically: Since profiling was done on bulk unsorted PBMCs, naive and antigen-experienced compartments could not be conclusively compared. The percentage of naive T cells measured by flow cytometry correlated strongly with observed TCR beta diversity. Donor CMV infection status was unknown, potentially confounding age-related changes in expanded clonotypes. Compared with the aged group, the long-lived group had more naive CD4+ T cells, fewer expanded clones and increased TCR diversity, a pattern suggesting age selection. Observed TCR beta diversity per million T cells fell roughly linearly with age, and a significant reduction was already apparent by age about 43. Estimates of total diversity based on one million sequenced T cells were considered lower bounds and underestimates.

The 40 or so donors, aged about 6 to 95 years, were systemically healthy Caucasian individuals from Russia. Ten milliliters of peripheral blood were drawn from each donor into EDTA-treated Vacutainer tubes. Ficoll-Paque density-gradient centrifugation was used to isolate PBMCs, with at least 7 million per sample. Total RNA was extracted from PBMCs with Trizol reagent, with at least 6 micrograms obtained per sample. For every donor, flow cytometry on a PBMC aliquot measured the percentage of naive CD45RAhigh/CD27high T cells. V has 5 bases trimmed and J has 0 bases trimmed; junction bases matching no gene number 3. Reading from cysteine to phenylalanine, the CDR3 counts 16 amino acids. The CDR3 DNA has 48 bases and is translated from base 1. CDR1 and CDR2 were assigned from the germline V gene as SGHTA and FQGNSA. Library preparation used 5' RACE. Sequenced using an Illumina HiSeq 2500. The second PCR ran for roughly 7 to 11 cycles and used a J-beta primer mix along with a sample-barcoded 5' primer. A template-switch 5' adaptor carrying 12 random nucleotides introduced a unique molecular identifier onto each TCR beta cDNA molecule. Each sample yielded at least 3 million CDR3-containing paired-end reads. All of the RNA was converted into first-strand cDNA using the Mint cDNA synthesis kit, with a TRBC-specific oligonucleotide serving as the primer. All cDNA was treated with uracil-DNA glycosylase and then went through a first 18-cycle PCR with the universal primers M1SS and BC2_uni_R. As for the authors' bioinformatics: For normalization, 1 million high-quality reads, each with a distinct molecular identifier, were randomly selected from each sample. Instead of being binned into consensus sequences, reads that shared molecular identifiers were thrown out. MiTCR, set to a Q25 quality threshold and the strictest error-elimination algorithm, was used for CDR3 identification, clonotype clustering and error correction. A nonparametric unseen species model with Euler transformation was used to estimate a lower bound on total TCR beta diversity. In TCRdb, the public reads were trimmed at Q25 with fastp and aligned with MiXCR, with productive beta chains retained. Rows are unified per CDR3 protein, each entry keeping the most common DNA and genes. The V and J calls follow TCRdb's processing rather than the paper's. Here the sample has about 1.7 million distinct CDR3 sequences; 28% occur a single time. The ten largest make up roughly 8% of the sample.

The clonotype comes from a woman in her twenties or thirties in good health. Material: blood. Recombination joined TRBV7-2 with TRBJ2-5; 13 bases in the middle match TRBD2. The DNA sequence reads TGTGCCAGCAGCCCGGGGACTAGCGGGAACCAAGAGACCCAGTACTTC. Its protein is CASSPGTSGNQETQYF.